This TCR beta chain stems from a study of blood T cell repertoires in COVID-19. Study overall: Sample material is recorded as cDNA or gDNA derived from T cells, B-cell-depleted T cells, or PBMCs.

Sequenced by immunoSEQ multiplex PCR; TCRdb stores in-frame clones only, minus some. Here the sample spans around 70,000 clones, 78% being singletons. Germline CDR1 is MGHRA and CDR2 is YSYEKL. Deletions cut 4 bases from V and 4 bases from J, with 22 bases between. This CDR3 is built from 18 residues. The sequence was collected from a human donor in a cohort sampled during active COVID-19. Sequenced: peripheral blood. The chain couples TRBV4-1 to TRBJ1-4; D not certain. CDR3 in amino acids: CASSPRAIVQADNEKLFF. The CDR3 DNA reads as TGCGCCAGCAGCCCCCGAGCCATAGTGCAAGCCGATAATGAAAAACTGTTTTTT.